This TCR beta chain was captured by sequencing in a study of blood T cell repertoires in COVID-19. Using immunoSEQ multiplex PCR, the repertoire was profiled, and TCRdb retains in-frame clones only, with some absent. The sample contains about 80,000 clones, approximately 80% of which appear only once. This clonotype was obtained from a man at least 80 years old with acute or convalescent COVID-19. What was sequenced was peripheral blood.

CDR3 sequence reads: CASSPGTEEKAFF. The CDR3, as DNA: TGTGCCAGCAGCCCAGGGACTGAGGAAAAAGCTTTCTTT. V and J are TRBV11-2 and TRBJ1-1; possible D gene TRBD1, 5 bases. Between the trimmed V and J ends, which lost 5 bases and 9 bases, there was a span of 16 bases. The CDR3 covers 13 residues. CDR1 and CDR2 (germline): SGHAT, FQNNGV.